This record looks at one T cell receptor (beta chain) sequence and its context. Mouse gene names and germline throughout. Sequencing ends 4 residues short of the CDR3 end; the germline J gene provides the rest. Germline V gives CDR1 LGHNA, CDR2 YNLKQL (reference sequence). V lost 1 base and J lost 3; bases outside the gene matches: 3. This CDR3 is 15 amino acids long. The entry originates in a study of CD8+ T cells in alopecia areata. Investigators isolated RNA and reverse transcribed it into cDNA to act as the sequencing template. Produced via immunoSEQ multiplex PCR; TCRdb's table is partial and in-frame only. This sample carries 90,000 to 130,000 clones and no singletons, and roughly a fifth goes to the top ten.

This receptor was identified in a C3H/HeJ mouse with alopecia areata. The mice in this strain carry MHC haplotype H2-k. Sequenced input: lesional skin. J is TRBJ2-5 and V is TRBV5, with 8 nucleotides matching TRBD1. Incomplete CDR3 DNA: TGTGCCAGCAGCCAAGGGACAGGGAGGCAAGAC. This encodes CASSQGTGRQD. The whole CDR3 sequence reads CASSQGTGRQDTQYF.